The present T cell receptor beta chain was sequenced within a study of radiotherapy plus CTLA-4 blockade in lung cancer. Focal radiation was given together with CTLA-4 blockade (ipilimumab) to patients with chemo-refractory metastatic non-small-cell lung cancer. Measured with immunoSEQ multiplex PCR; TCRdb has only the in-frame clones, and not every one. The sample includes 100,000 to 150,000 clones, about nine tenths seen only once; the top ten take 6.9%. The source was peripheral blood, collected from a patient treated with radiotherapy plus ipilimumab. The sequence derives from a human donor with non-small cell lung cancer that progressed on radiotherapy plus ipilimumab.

DNA of the CDR3: TGTGCCAGCGGCGCGACTAGCTATGGGAATGAGCAGTTCTTC. Protein sequence: CASGATSYGNEQFF. V and J are TRBV6-5 and TRBJ2-1, with 7 bases lining up with TRBD2. The CDR3 sequence is 14 residues long. The germline gives CDR1 MNHEY, CDR2 SVGAGI. The J segment lost 7 bases and the V segment lost 8 bases, leaving 11 bases of the junction unmatched.